Following are 16 T cell receptor beta chains from one sample sequenced in a study of blood T cell repertoires in COVID-19. The assay was immunoSEQ multiplex PCR, and TCRdb's table has in-frame clones only and misses some. This repertoire shows hundreds of thousands of clones, 70% to 90% found once; its top ten account for about 1.2%. The sequenced sample consisted of PBMCs or T cells enriched from blood (not recorded which). The receptors come from a man aged 25 to 40 who had recovered from COVID-19.

The V and J genes are TRBV6-5 and TRBJ2-7; tentative D call: TRBD2 (7 bases). The germline V gene has CDR1 MNHEY and CDR2 SVGAGI. Trimming pared 4 bases from V and 3 bases from J, leaving 13 bases between. This CDR3 has 14 residues. The CDR3 reads CASSLRGGLYEQYF. The CDR3 DNA is TGTGCCAGCAGTTTAAGGGGGGGGCTCTACGAGCAGTACTTC.

The chain links TRBV6-5 to TRBJ1-3; TRBD1 aligns across 8 bases. Losses at the gene ends were 0 bases for V and 5 bases for J; bases not matched to a gene: 3. CDR1 is MNHEY, CDR2 SVGAGI, per germline. This CDR3 region has 15 residues. CDR3 DNA sequence: TGTGCCAGCAGTTACTCGCGACAGGGGAGAAACACCATATATTTT. This gives the protein CASSYSRQGRNTIYF.

The chain links TRBV24-1 to TRBJ2-7, with 10 positions matching TRBD1. This CDR3 contains 14 residues. The germline V gene encodes CDR1 KGHDR and CDR2 SFDVKD. Trimming removed 3 bases from V and 2 bases from J; junction bases left unmatched: 0. CDR3 in amino acids: CATSDGQGAYEQYF. In DNA form, the CDR3 reads TGTGCCACCAGTGATGGACAGGGGGCCTACGAGCAGTACTTC.

V is TRBV6-2 or TRBV6-3 and J is TRBJ2-6; a weak D match, TRBD1 (6 bases). Germline values: CDR1 MNHEY, CDR2 SVGEGT. The CDR3 is 15 amino acids. V gave up 2 bases and J gave up 4 bases, with 9 bases separating them. As DNA, the CDR3 is TGTGCCAGCAGTTACACAGGGCGCGGGGCCAACGTCCTGACTTTC. Translating it yields CASSYTGRGANVLTF.

The V and J genes are TRBV19 and TRBJ1-1; TRBD1 might be the D (5 bases). This CDR3 has 14 residues. Trimming took off 6 bases at V and 2 bases at J, with 13 bases between the two ends. Germline V lookup: CDR1 LNHDA, CDR2 SQIVND (reference sequence). This CDR3 reads CASRPSDSNTEAFF. The CDR3 bases are TGTGCCAGTAGACCTTCTGACAGTAACACTGAAGCTTTCTTT.

The chain carries TRBV7-2 and TRBJ2-5; TRBD2 aligns across 7 bases. The CDR3 is 14 amino acids. CDR1 SGHTA and CDR2 FQGNSA come from the germline V gene. Unmatched junction bases numbered 4, after V lost 6 bases and J lost 0 bases. In DNA, the CDR3 is TGTGCCAGCAGGGGGGGAGGGTACCAAGAGACCCAGTACTTC. Translation: CASRGGGYQETQYF.

The chain carries TRBV30 and TRBJ2-7; D gene unclear. This CDR3 is 14 amino acids long. Germline V gene sequence: CDR1 GTSNPN, CDR2 SVGIG (reference sequence). The V end was cut by 4 bases, the J end by 3 bases, with 16 bases between. CDR3 protein: CAWTRPWADYEQYF. The CDR3 DNA is TGTGCCTGGACCAGACCCTGGGCCGACTACGAGCAGTACTTC.

The chain links TRBV7-9 to TRBJ1-1; TRBD1 matches at 8 bases. Trimming removed 5 bases from V and 3 bases from J; junction bases left unmatched: 5. CDR3 length: 14 amino acids. Germline CDR1 reads SEHNR; CDR2 reads FQNEAQ (reference sequence). The CDR3, as DNA: TGTGCCAGCAGCGGACAGGGAACCGACACTGAAGCTTTCTTT. Its translation: CASSGQGTDTEAFF.

The CDR3: CASSQGLTEAFF. The CDR3 nucleotides read TGTGCCAGCAGTCAGGGGCTCACTGAAGCTTTCTTT. V and J are TRBV28 and TRBJ1-1, with a weak D call TRBD1 (6 bases). Germline V gene sequence: CDR1 MDHEN, CDR2 SYDVKM. Trimming took 5 bases from V and 4 from J, leaving 8 bases between them. This CDR3 comprises 12 residues. Full variable domain (missing parts from reference TRBV28 and TRBJ1-1): DVKVTQSSRYLVKRTGEKVFLECVQDMDHENMFWYRQDPGLGLRLIYFSYDVKMKEKGDIPEGYSVSREKKERFSLILESASTNQTSMYLCASSQGLTEAFFGQGTRLTVV.

The chain joins TRBV6-5 to TRBJ2-2; 9 positions agree with TRBD1. V was pared by 7 bases and J by 5 bases, with 5 bases of the junction left unmatched. Germline V gene lookup returns CDR1 MNHEY and CDR2 SVGAGI. The CDR3 runs to 14 residues. The CDR3 sequence is CASKLGTGTGELFF. CDR3 coding DNA: TGTGCCAGCAAACTTGGGACAGGGACCGGGGAGCTGTTTTTT.

The CDR3 sequence: CASSYPTAGVTDTQYF. CDR3 nucleotides: TGTGCCAGCAGTTACCCTACAGCGGGAGTAACAGATACGCAGTATTTT. This chain connects TRBV6-2 or TRBV6-3 to TRBJ2-3; TRBD2 matches 8 bases. Trimming cost V 2 bases and J 3 bases; bases outside gene matches: 7. The germline gives CDR1 MNHEY, CDR2 SVGEGT. There are 16 residues in the CDR3.

The J gene is TRBJ2-7, the V gene TRBV6-5, with 8 bases that match TRBD1. The J segment lost 4 bases and the V segment lost 4 bases, leaving 9 bases of the junction unmatched. CDR1 and CDR2 (germline): MNHEY, SVGAGI. The CDR3 covers 15 residues. CDR3 amino acids: CASSSSFGTGYEQYF. CDR3 sequence (DNA): TGTGCCAGCAGTTCCTCCTTTGGGACAGGATACGAGCAGTACTTC.

Here the CDR3 reads CASSIVEGTDTQYF. CDR3 nucleotides: TGTGCCAGTAGTATTGTCGAGGGCACAGATACGCAGTATTTT. The chain joins TRBV19 to TRBJ2-3, with no clear D. CDR3 length: 14 amino acids. V dropped 3 bases and J dropped 1 base, with 8 bases sitting between them. Germline V gene data show CDR1 as LNHDA and CDR2 as SQIVND (reference sequence).

The chain combines TRBV9 with TRBJ2-7; D possibly corresponds to TRBD1 (5 bases). The CDR3 contains 14 residues. V lost 0 bases to trimming and J lost 0 bases, with 7 bases between them. CDR1 and CDR2 (germline): SGDLS, YYNGEE. This CDR3 reads CASSVEQASYEQYF. CDR3 nucleotides: TGTGCCAGCAGCGTAGAACAGGCCTCCTACGAGCAGTACTTC.

This clone was detected a few times. V usage is TRBV27 and J usage is TRBJ1-6, with 8 bases lining up with TRBD1. CDR3 size: 15 residues. Germline CDR1 is MNHEY and CDR2 is SMNVEV (reference sequence). Trimming took 3 bases from V and 10 from J; bases not matched to a gene: 8. The CDR3, as DNA: TGTGCCAGCAGTTTCGAGGGACAGGCGTACTCACCCCTCCACTTT. Protein: CASSFEGQAYSPLHF.

This chain connects TRBV29-1 to TRBJ2-5; D perhaps matches TRBD2 (6 bases). CDR1 is SQVTM, CDR2 ANQGSEA, per germline. V was cut by 6 bases and J by 5 bases, with 19 bases left in between. CDR3 length equals 14 residues. CDR3 DNA: TGCAGCGTAAGGTCCGGAGGGTCGGGGGAGACCCAGTACTTC. Its translation: CSVRSGGSGETQYF.